This record concerns one T cell receptor beta chain sequence. Its antigen is still unknown. The CDR3 length is 15 residues. CDR1 is SQVTM and CDR2 is ANQGSEA in the germline V gene. V lost 1 base and J lost 0, with 12 bases in between. There was relapse after autologous stem cell transplantation in every patient, and there was variation in brentuximab vedotin exposure. Assay: immunoSEQ multiplex PCR; the TCRdb copy retains only in-frame clones and omits some. The sample shows some 40,000 clones, more than 65% of them seen only once. This record comes from a study of PD-1 blockade in classical Hodgkin lymphoma. Broader study findings: Complete responders' diversity at baseline resembled that of newly diagnosed patients.

This sequence joins TRBV29-1 and TRBJ1-2, with a possible D match to TRBD1 (6 bases). The source material was peripheral blood mononuclear cells (PBMCs), sampled before the second cycle of nivolumab. This receptor was obtained from a human donor with classical Hodgkin lymphoma. CDR3 sequence: CSVEGQAGANYGYTF. The CDR3 DNA reads as TGCAGCGTTGAAGGACAGGCCGGCGCTAACTATGGCTACACCTTC.